A few counts support the clone carrying this T cell receptor beta chain. Antigen unknown. This record belongs to a study of beta chain features in type 1 diabetes. Looking at the study overall: Age, gender and cell yields were similar between patients and healthy donors. Roughly 98 million sorted cells were examined across all samples. Study results and limitations: For type 1 diabetes patients, VDJ junctions showed fewer insertions and more deletions.

The CDR3 is 17 amino acids. J was trimmed by 2 bases and V by 4 bases; bases with no gene match: 8. Germline assignment: CDR1 SGHRS and CDR2 YFSETQ. Expressed TCRB transcripts were sequenced because the isolated RNA had all been reverse transcribed beforehand. Profiled with immunoSEQ multiplex PCR; TCRdb holds only in-frame clones, not every one. The sample lists about 360,000 clones, over 10% occurring once. V usage is TRBV5-1 and J usage is TRBJ2-3; 12 positions agree with TRBD2. The material sequenced was naive CD4+ T cells from blood. The receptor was derived from a man aged 18 to 35 in good health. CDR3 in amino acids: CASSPGLAGSSTDTQYF. CDR3 nucleotide sequence: TGCGCCAGCAGCCCTGGACTAGCGGGATCTTCCACAGATACGCAGTATTTT.